These T cell receptor beta chains were read from a single sample in a study of CXCR3-negative and CXCR3-positive naive CD8 T cells. Each CDR3 protein gets one entry in TCRdb, which reprocessed the 5' RACE reads and gives no DNA. This listing includes about 89,000 distinct CDR3 sequences. Specimen: naive CXCR3+ CD8+ T cells from blood. These receptors originate from a human donor in good health. Some clones in this sample may be carry-over from other donors' samples. Both conserved end residues are part of each CDR3.

CDR3 length | J gene | V gene | CDR3 protein
17 | TRBJ2-7 | TRBV14 | CASSREAGTMMAYEQYF
15 | TRBJ1-2 | TRBV25-1 | CASSEYASGTSGYTF
16 | TRBJ2-3 | TRBV4-1 | CASSQTTGGGTDTQYF
12 | TRBJ2-7 | TRBV27 | CASSLDGYEHYF
14 | TRBJ2-7 | TRBV5-5 | CASSSPGDSYEQYF
15 | TRBJ2-2 | TRBV4-2 | CASSQELGNTGELFF
12 | TRBJ1-1 | TRBV15 | CATSGQGFGTFF
14 | TRBJ2-1 | TRBV2 | CASSGGSGYNEQFF
15 | TRBJ1-1 | TRBV4-3 | CASSQMGQLNTEAFF
12 | TRBJ2-7 | TRBV29-1 | CSVEGSPYEQYF
17 | TRBJ2-1 | TRBV29-1 | CSVEVWAGGGADDEQFF
15 | TRBJ2-1 | TRBV29-1 | CSVGAQASSYNEQFF
15 | TRBJ2-7 | TRBV5-6 | CASSLNGAPYYEQYF
15 | TRBJ2-3 | TRBV6-5 | CASSYFGAEGDTQYF
18 | TRBJ2-1 | TRBV28 | CASSFPSRGGISYNEQFF
14 | TRBJ2-3 | TRBV28 | CASMTWVSTDTQYF
17 | TRBJ2-7 | TRBV20-1 | CSARDALSAGGLYEQYF
15 | TRBJ2-3 | TRBV7-8 | CASSLAGADTDTQYF
14 | TRBJ2-7 | TRBV12-5 | CASGLSGGPYEQYF
13 | TRBJ2-7 | TRBV7-3 | CASSELVWGEQYF
13 | TRBJ2-7 | TRBV2 | CASSEVSGGEQYF
15 | TRBJ2-7 | TRBV29-1 | CSVEDRTARDYEQYF
12 | TRBJ2-1 | TRBV10-3 | CAISADVGEQFF
14 | TRBJ2-7 | TRBV28 | CASTPWNPNYEQYF
14 | TRBJ2-7 | TRBV11-3 | CASSLYGTAYEQYF
13 | TRBJ2-1 | TRBV6-6 | CASKGEPFNEQFF